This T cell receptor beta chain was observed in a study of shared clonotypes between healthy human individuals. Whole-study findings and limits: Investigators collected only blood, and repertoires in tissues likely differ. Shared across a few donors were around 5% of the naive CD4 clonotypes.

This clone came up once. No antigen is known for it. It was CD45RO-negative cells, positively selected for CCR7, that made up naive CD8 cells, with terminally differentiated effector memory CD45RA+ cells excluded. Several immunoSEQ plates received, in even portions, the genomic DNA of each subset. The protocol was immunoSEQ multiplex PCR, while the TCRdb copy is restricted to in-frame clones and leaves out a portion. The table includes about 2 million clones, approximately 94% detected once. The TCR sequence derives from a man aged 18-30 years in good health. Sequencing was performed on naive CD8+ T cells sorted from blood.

The CDR3 DNA reads TGTGCCAGCAGCTTAATAGGGTCCGAAGCTTTCTTT. It specifies CASSLIGSEAFF. The rearrangement links TRBV11-1 to TRBJ1-1; D remains unclear. Trimming removed 2 bases from V and 8 bases from J, with 9 bases in between. This CDR3 contains 12 residues. In germline, CDR1 is SGHAT, CDR2 FQDESV (reference sequence). The full variable domain, in which reference TRBV11-1 and TRBJ1-1 provide the parts outside the CDR3, is EAEVAQSPRYKITEKSQAVAFWCDPISGHATLYWYRQILGQGPELLVQFQDESVVDDSQLPKDRFSAERLKGVDSTLKIQPAELGDSAMYLCASSLIGSEAFFGQGTRLTVV.